These T cell receptor beta chains were read from a single sample in a study of identical twins. In TCRdb, the 5' RACE reads were re-called with MiXCR into one record per CDR3 protein. The data show hundreds of thousands of distinct CDR3 sequences, 21% seen once. The sample was also reused in another study, on T cells expressing NK-cell markers.

The sequenced sample consisted of PBMCs. The receptors shown here come from a woman between 18 and 29 years old in good health. The CDR3 runs from the conserved cysteine through the conserved F or W. Each record gives: J gene, clone size, D gene, V gene, CDR3 DNA, CDR3 protein. The D gene is left open where the match is weak. For some rows the clone size is stated as once, few or many, or as a class when expanded; others skip it.

TRBJ2-5 | . | TRBD1 | TRBV12-3/TRBV12-4 | TGTGCCAGCAGTTACAGGGGCTCCGTGACCCAGTACTTC | CASSYRGSVTQYF
TRBJ1-1 | few | . | TRBV20-1 | TGCAGTGCCAAATCTATCCAGACGAACACTGAAGCTTTCTTT | CSAKSIQTNTEAFF
TRBJ2-5 | many | . | TRBV7-2 | TGTGCCAGCAGCTTTCGGGGAGAGACCCAGTACTTC | CASSFRGETQYF
TRBJ2-7 | few | . | TRBV10-1 | TGCGCCAGCAGAGGCGGACAGCGATCCTACGAGCAGTACTTC | CASRGGQRSYEQYF
TRBJ2-1 | many | . | TRBV3-1 | TGTGCCAGCAGCCAAGAAGGAGCGTACCATGAGCAGTTCTTC | CASSQEGAYHEQFF
TRBJ2-5 | few | . | TRBV12-3/TRBV12-4 | TGTGCCGTAAATGCAGGGAGTCGGGAGACCCAGTACTTC | CAVNAGSRETQYF
TRBJ2-2 | few | . | TRBV7-2 | TGTGCCAGCAGCCCCTTTATCACCGGGGAGCTGTTTTTT | CASSPFITGELFF
TRBJ2-6 | few | . | TRBV6-1 | TGTGCCAGCAGAGAACCAGGGACCGGGGCCAACGTCCTGACTTTC | CASREPGTGANVLTF
TRBJ2-2 | few | TRBD2 | TRBV11-2 | TGTGCCAGCAGTATTTGGGGGAGGGCCACCGGGGAGCTGTTTTTT | CASSIWGRATGELFF
TRBJ2-5 | . | TRBD1 | TRBV23-1 | TGCGCCAGCAGCGAAAACCAGGGGGCACAAGAGACCCAGTACTTC | CASSENQGAQETQYF
TRBJ1-5 | many | . | TRBV5-6 | TGTGCCAGCAGCTTGGGGACGGAGAGTAATCAGCCCCAGCATTTT | CASSLGTESNQPQHF
TRBJ2-5 | few | TRBD2 | TRBV20-1 | TGCAGTGCTACCGGGACTAGCGGGAGAGAGACCCAGTACTTC | CSATGTSGRETQYF
TRBJ2-1 | . | . | TRBV14 | TGTGCCAGCAGCCAACTATCCCCGGGACGCCCAAGTGATGAGCAGTTCTTC | CASSQLSPGRPSDEQFF
TRBJ2-1 | few | TRBD2 | TRBV27 | TGTGCCAGCACTAAATTAGCACTAGCGGGAATACAGAATGAGCAGTTCTTC | CASTKLALAGIQNEQFF
TRBJ2-7 | few | TRBD2 | TRBV20-1 | TGCAGTGCTAGAGATAGTCTAGCGGGCAATGAGCAGTACTTC | CSARDSLAGNEQYF
TRBJ2-6 | few | . | TRBV20-1 | TGCAGTGCTAGAGAGGCCTCTGGGGCCAACGTCCTGACTTTC | CSAREASGANVLTF
TRBJ2-2 | few | TRBD1 | TRBV25-1 | TGTGCCAGCGGCCATTCCGGGACAGCGAACACCGGGGAGCTGTTTTTT | CASGHSGTANTGELFF
TRBJ2-3 | many | . | TRBV6-1 | TGTGCCAGCAGTCCGCTGTATCGCGGAGCAGATACGCAGTATTTT | CASSPLYRGADTQYF
TRBJ2-2 | . | . | TRBV12-3/TRBV12-4 | TGTGCCAGCAGTTTCAGGGTTCGGGTCGGCACCGGGGAGCTGTTTTTT | CASSFRVRVGTGELFF
TRBJ2-3 | . | . | TRBV2 | TGTGCCAGCAGACAAGAAAGCTCGAATACGCAGTATTTT | CASRQESSNTQYF
TRBJ1-2 | . | . | TRBV6-1 | TGTGCCAGCAGTGGCCAGGGGTCGGGGTATGGCTACACCTTC | CASSGQGSGYGYTF
TRBJ1-1 | many | . | TRBV20-1 | TGCAGTGCTACCGTCCTGGGACTTACTGAAGCTTTCTTT | CSATVLGLTEAFF
TRBJ2-5 | . | TRBD2 | TRBV29-1 | TGCAGCGTCCTCACTAGCGGAGGCATAGGAGAGACCCAGTACTTC | CSVLTSGGIGETQYF
TRBJ2-1 | . | . | TRBV27 | TGTGCCAGCAGTTGGAACAGGGTGGATGAGCAGTTCTTC | CASSWNRVDEQFF
TRBJ2-1 | few | TRBD2 | TRBV20-1 | TGCAGTGCCGTAACCCGAGGGGCCGCTAGCGGGACTTCCTACAATGAGCAGTTCTTC | CSAVTRGAASGTSYNEQFF
TRBJ1-6 | . | TRBD1 | TRBV12-3/TRBV12-4 | TGTGCCAGCAGTTTAAGCGGACAGGTTTCCTCCCTCCACTTT | CASSLSGQVSSLHF
TRBJ2-7 | . | TRBD2 | TRBV5-1 | TGCGCCAGCAGCCTACAAACGGGAGGGCCGAACGAGCAGTACTTC | CASSLQTGGPNEQYF
TRBJ1-2 | . | . | TRBV7-9 | TGTGCCAGCAGCTTACCCTCACACGGTGGCTACACCTTC | CASSLPSHGGYTF
TRBJ2-1 | few | . | TRBV7-2 | TGTGCCAGCAGCTCCGTGGAGGAGCAGTTCTTC | CASSSVEEQFF
TRBJ2-1 | . | . | TRBV7-2 | TGTGCCAGTTCCAGGCCGGCTGGGCATGAGCAGTTCTTC | CASSRPAGHEQFF
TRBJ2-7 | few | TRBD1 | TRBV15 | TGTGCCACCAGCGGTGGGACAGCTTACGAGCAGTACTTC | CATSGGTAYEQYF
TRBJ1-1 | many | . | TRBV24-1 | TGTGCCTGGGGGGATGTGGCTTTCTTT | CAWGDVAFF
TRBJ2-1 | . | . | TRBV7-9 | TGTGCCAGCACCCCCGTGGATGAGCAGTTCTTC | CASTPVDEQFF
TRBJ2-7 | . | . | TRBV12-3/TRBV12-4 | TGTGCCAGCAGTTTAGCGGCGGTCTCCTACGAGCAGTACTTC | CASSLAAVSYEQYF
TRBJ2-1 | few | . | TRBV5-1 | TGCGCCAGCAACCGAGGCGGGACCTACAATGAGCAGTTCTTC | CASNRGGTYNEQFF
TRBJ1-5 | . | . | TRBV29-1 | TGCAGCGTTGCTAGTTGCCGCCCGAGGGAGCGCCGTCAGCCCCAGCATTTT | CSVASCRPRERRQPQHF
TRBJ2-5 | . | TRBD2 | TRBV12-3/TRBV12-4 | TGTGCCAGCAGTCGGGGACTAATTCCGGAGACCCAGTACTTC | CASSRGLIPETQYF
TRBJ2-4 | . | TRBD2 | TRBV5-5 | TGTGCCAGCAGCGGCCCGGGACTAGCGGGAAACATTCAGTACTTC | CASSGPGLAGNIQYF
TRBJ2-2 | few | TRBD2 | TRBV20-1 | TGCAGTGCTAGAGATCCGGGAGGAGCGGGCGGGGAGCTGTTTTTT | CSARDPGGAGGELFF
TRBJ1-1 | . | . | TRBV15 | TGTGCCACCAGCCTGCAAGGACGCTGGAACACTGAAGCTTTCTTT | CATSLQGRWNTEAFF
TRBJ1-4 | . | . | TRBV9 | TGTGCCAGCAGCGTAGGGGGGACAAGCGGTAATGAAAAACTGTTTTTT | CASSVGGTSGNEKLFF
TRBJ2-1 | . | . | TRBV7-9 | TGTGCCAGCAGCTCCCGACAGGCAGGCGAATATGAGCAGTTCTTC | CASSSRQAGEYEQFF
TRBJ2-5 | . | . | TRBV6-5 | TGTGCCAGCAGTTATGGGGCCCCATTAGAGACCCAGTACTTC | CASSYGAPLETQYF
TRBJ1-3 | many | . | TRBV12-3/TRBV12-4 | TGTGCCAATAGACGGAGCTCTGGAAACACCATATATTTT | CANRRSSGNTIYF
TRBJ1-1 | few | . | TRBV20-1 | TGCAGTGCTCAGGGTAAAGGGACTGAAGCTTTCTTT | CSAQGKGTEAFF
TRBJ2-1 | many | TRBD2 | TRBV29-1 | TGCAGCGTTGAGGGGTCCGGGGAGGGCTCCTACAATGAGCAGTTCTTC | CSVEGSGEGSYNEQFF
TRBJ2-1 | few | . | TRBV4-3 | TGCGCCAGCAGCCAAGATCCGACTAGTTCCTACAATGAGCAGTTCTTC | CASSQDPTSSYNEQFF
TRBJ2-3 | . | TRBD2 | TRBV6-1 | TGTGCCAGCACCCCGACTAGCGGGAGTTTGGATACGCAGTATTTT | CASTPTSGSLDTQYF
TRBJ2-5 | . | . | TRBV12-3/TRBV12-4 | TGTGCCAGCAGCATCGGCGGAACCCAAGAGACCCAGTACTTC | CASSIGGTQETQYF
TRBJ2-7 | few | TRBD1 | TRBV6-1 | TGTGCCAGCAGCAACAGGGGCAGCTCCTACGAGCAGTACTTC | CASSNRGSSYEQYF
TRBJ2-5 | . | . | TRBV20-1 | TGCAGTGCCCATGGTGACACGATCCACCAAGAGACCCAGTACTTC | CSAHGDTIHQETQYF
TRBJ2-2 | few | . | TRBV10-1 | TGCGCCAGCAGTGAGAATCTGGGAACCGGGGAGCTGTTTTTT | CASSENLGTGELFF
TRBJ2-2 | . | . | TRBV20-1 | TGCAGTGCTAGAACGGCTCGGAACACCGGGGAGCTGTTTTTT | CSARTARNTGELFF